A single sample gave rise to the 24 T cell receptor beta chains below, sequenced in a study of T cell responses to AZD1222 COVID-19 vaccine. Profiled with immunoSEQ multiplex PCR; TCRdb holds only in-frame clones, not every one. Of more than 150,000 clones in the sample, approximately 93% were seen once. The input for sequencing was peripheral blood, taken 28 days after the second AZD1222 dose. The receptors derive from an adult who received the AZD1222 COVID-19 vaccine.

This chain joins TRBV6-1 and TRBJ1-5; 8 bases align to TRBD1. Germline V gene sequence: CDR1 MNHNS, CDR2 SASEGT. J gave up 7 bases and V 3 bases, and 5 bases lay outside the gene matches. The CDR3 spans 14 residues. The CDR3 sequence is CASSDRGQGQPQHF. CDR3 bases: TGTGCCAGCAGTGACAGGGGGCAGGGGCAGCCCCAGCATTTT.

The chain joins TRBV6-2 or TRBV6-3 to TRBJ2-1; 14 nucleotides align to TRBD2. V shed 6 bases and J 9 bases; nucleotides not matched to a gene: 7. Germline loops: CDR1 MNHEY, CDR2 SVGEGT. The CDR3 covers 15 residues. CDR3 nucleotides: TGTGCCAGCAGCGGGACTAGCGGGAGACTCGGTGAGCAGTTCTTC. Its translation is CASSGTSGRLGEQFF.

This clone has a single count. The J gene is TRBJ2-1, the V gene TRBV5-1; D is uncertain. CDR3 length: 15 residues. V lost 5 bases, J lost 0 bases, and 12 bases lay in between. In germline, CDR1 is SGHRS, CDR2 YFSETQ. As DNA, the CDR3 is TGCGCCAGCAGAGGGTCTATTAGCTCCTACAATGAGCAGTTCTTC. Its protein is CASRGSISSYNEQFF.

The chain couples TRBV24-1 to TRBJ2-1; D gene unclear. This CDR3 spans 13 amino acids. Per germline, CDR1 KGHDR and CDR2 SFDVKD. V was pared by 3 bases and J by 8 bases, with 10 bases between. The CDR3 spells CATSDPSRDEQFF. For the CDR3, the DNA is TGTGCCACCAGTGATCCATCACGGGATGAGCAGTTCTTC.

This rearrangement joins TRBV3-1 (or the pseudogene TRBV3-2) to TRBJ2-3; D unresolved. This CDR3 has 12 residues. Trimming cost V 1 base and J 6 bases, with 5 bases left between them. Germline lookup yields CDR1 LGHDT and CDR2 YNNKEL (reference sequence). CDR3 sequence (DNA): TGTGCCAGCAGCCAAGTTGCCGATACGCAGTATTTT. Its translation is CASSQVADTQYF.

The V call is TRBV6-5, the J call TRBJ1-1, with a weak D call TRBD1 (6 bases). V lost 10 bases and J lost 8, with 14 bases in between. This CDR3 region has 11 residues. From germline, CDR1 is MNHEY and CDR2 SVGAGI. This chain's CDR3 is CATLIGGEAFF. The CDR3 DNA follows: TGTGCCACCCTTATAGGGGGAGAAGCTTTCTTT.

The V and J genes are TRBV5-4 and TRBJ2-7, with 9 positions matching TRBD1. J was trimmed by 4 bases and V by 0 bases; bases with no gene match: 2. Germline lookup yields CDR1 SGHNT and CDR2 YYREEE (reference sequence). The CDR3 extends over 14 amino acids. As DNA, the CDR3 is TGTGCCAGCAGCTTGGGACAGGGGGTTTACGAGCAGTACTTC. As protein: CASSLGQGVYEQYF.

This rearrangement joins TRBV10-3 to TRBJ2-7; 10 bases fit TRBD1. The V segment lost 4 bases and the J segment 0 bases; nucleotides outside the gene matches: 6. This CDR3 spans 16 amino acids. Germline CDR1 ENHRY, CDR2 SYGVKD. The DNA of the CDR3 is TGTGCCATCAGTGCAGGGACAGGGGCCCGCTCCTACGAGCAGTACTTC. This codes for CAISAGTGARSYEQYF.

The genes are TRBV10-1 and TRBJ2-2; D not certain. This CDR3 has 15 residues. Germline CDR1 and CDR2: WNHNN and SYGVQD (reference sequence). Trimming removed 3 bases from V and 1 base from J, with 9 bases in between. This chain's CDR3 is CASSDGYQNTGELFF. The CDR3 bases are TGCGCCAGCAGTGACGGGTACCAGAACACCGGGGAGCTGTTTTTT.

This clone was picked up one time. The chain combines TRBV5-1 with TRBJ2-5; 8 bases align to TRBD1. Trimming at V came to 5 bases and at J to 2 bases, leaving 2 bases not matched to a gene. The CDR3 is made up of 13 amino acids. Germline V CDR1 and CDR2: SGHRS, YFSETQ. The CDR3 is CASRNRGQETQYF. DNA for the CDR3: TGCGCCAGCAGAAACAGGGGGCAAGAGACCCAGTACTTC.

J is TRBJ2-5 and V is TRBV5-4; D remains ambiguous. CDR3 size: 15 residues. Looked up from germline, CDR1 is SGHNT and CDR2 is YYREEE (reference sequence). V lost 1 base and J 3 bases, leaving 13 bases between the germline ends. In DNA form, the CDR3 reads TGTGCCAGCAGCTTGAAGGTAGGGCAGAAAGAGACCCAGTACTTC. As protein: CASSLKVGQKETQYF.

The V gene is TRBV7-8, the J gene TRBJ2-2; D call uncertain. Germline CDR1 SGHVS, CDR2 FQNEAQ. The V end was cut by 1 base, the J end by 5 bases, with 8 bases between. The CDR3 contains 14 residues. The CDR3 DNA is TGTGCCAGCAGCTTAGACCACGGGACCGGGGAGCTGTTTTTT. Protein sequence: CASSLDHGTGELFF.

The chain joins TRBV18 to TRBJ2-3, with D hard to call. This CDR3 is 15 amino acids long. The ends were cut back, 1 base at V and 0 bases at J, with 8 bases in the middle. Germline loops: CDR1 KGHSH, CDR2 LQKENI. The CDR3 sequence: CASSPQGFSTDTQYF. The CDR3 nucleotides are TGTGCCAGCTCACCACAGGGTTTTAGCACAGATACGCAGTATTTT.

V gene TRBV20-1 combines with J gene TRBJ1-2; D gene ambiguous. Trimming shortened V by 3 bases and J by 7 bases, and 9 bases separated the two germline ends. Per the germline V gene, CDR1 is DFQATT and CDR2 is SNEGSKA (reference sequence). The CDR3 totals 11 residues. CDR3 sequence: CSASEDGGYTF. The CDR3 bases are TGCAGTGCTAGCGAGGATGGTGGCTACACCTTC.

The V call is TRBV7-2, the J call TRBJ1-6; TRBD1 matches at 10 bases. This CDR3 contains 15 residues. V was pared by 1 base and J by 11 bases, with 5 bases of the junction left unmatched. Germline loops: CDR1 SGHTA, CDR2 FQGNSA. The CDR3 DNA follows: TGTGCCAGCAGCTTAGGGGGGGACAGGGGTGCACCCCTCCACTTT. It translates to CASSLGGDRGAPLHF.

The chain joins TRBV16 to TRBJ2-7, with 8 bases aligning to TRBD2. The germline V gene has CDR1 KGHSY and CDR2 FQNENV. This CDR3 is built from 16 residues. J was trimmed by 0 bases and V by 1 base; bases with no gene match: 5. The CDR3 is CASSQWIGGVSYEQYF. The CDR3, as DNA: TGTGCCAGCAGCCAATGGATCGGGGGGGTCTCCTACGAGCAGTACTTC.

DNA for the CDR3: TGTGCCAGCAGTTTGCGTCAGGGACAGGGGATAGCTAACTATGGCTACACCTTC. Its translation: CASSLRQGQGIANYGYTF. This chain links TRBV28 with TRBJ1-2; 10 nucleotides match TRBD1. This CDR3 contains 18 residues. Germline lookup yields CDR1 MDHEN and CDR2 SYDVKM. V was pared by 3 bases and J by 0 bases, with 10 bases of the junction left unmatched.

Written as DNA, the CDR3 is TGTGCCAGTAGCAGGACAGGGGTTCAGCCCCAGCATTTT. Translated, it gives CASSRTGVQPQHF. This chain connects TRBV19 to TRBJ1-5; 9 bases agree with TRBD1. V was clipped by 6 bases and J by 6 bases; unmatched bases: 3. The CDR3 covers 13 residues. Germline values: CDR1 LNHDA, CDR2 SQIVND (reference sequence).

The chain combines TRBV27 with TRBJ1-2; D is unclear. CDR1 is MNHEY, CDR2 SMNVEV, per germline (reference sequence). With 1 base removed from V and 4 bases from J, the gap between germline ends came to 7 bases. This CDR3 is 13 amino acids long. The CDR3 DNA is TGTGCCAGCAGTTTATTTAAGGGCTATGGCTACACCTTC. Its translation is CASSLFKGYGYTF.

The chain recombines TRBV5-4 with TRBJ1-2; D gene ambiguous. The CDR3 covers 14 residues. CDR1 is SGHNT and CDR2 is YYREEE in the germline V gene (reference sequence). Trimming stripped 0 bases from V and 8 bases from J, with 14 bases between. CDR3 bases: TGTGCCAGCAGCTTGGAAGGATATGGAGGCGGCTACACCTTC. As protein: CASSLEGYGGGYTF.

This clone was counted a single time. The chain couples TRBV10-2 to TRBJ2-7, with D possibly matching TRBD2 (6 bases). From germline, CDR1 is WSHSY and CDR2 SAAADI. V lost 0 bases to trimming and J lost 5 bases, with 14 bases between them. The CDR3 covers 15 residues. CDR3: CASSESISGFDEQYF. The CDR3 nucleotides are TGCGCCAGCAGTGAGTCGATTAGCGGATTTGACGAGCAGTACTTC.

J is TRBJ1-2 and V is TRBV27; no reliable D call. From germline, CDR1 is MNHEY and CDR2 SMNVEV (reference sequence). V lost 6 bases to trimming and J lost 1 base, with 9 bases between them. The length of the CDR3 is 13 residues. CDR3 sequence: CASRDPVNYGYTF. For the CDR3, the DNA is TGTGCCAGCAGGGACCCAGTTAACTATGGCTACACCTTC.

This chain links TRBV7-2 with TRBJ1-1, with unresolved D. Per the germline V gene, CDR1 is SGHTA and CDR2 is FQGNSA. This CDR3 has 15 amino acids. Trimming removed 2 bases at V and 1 base at J, with 11 bases between. The CDR3 region has the DNA TGTGCCAGCAGCTTACAATCGGACCCGAACACTGAAGCTTTCTTT. It codes for CASSLQSDPNTEAFF. The entire variable domain, with the rest obtained from reference TRBV7-2 and TRBJ1-1, is as follows: GAGVSQSPSNKVTEKGKDVELRCDPISGHTALYWYRQSLGQGLEFLIYFQGNSAPDKSGLPSDRFSAERTGGSVSTLTIQRTQQEDSAVYLCASSLQSDPNTEAFFGQGTRLTVV.

This clone appeared a single time. V usage is TRBV10-1 and J usage is TRBJ1-3; D remains ambiguous. Trimming left V 4 bases short and J 0 bases short, with 7 bases between. The germline CDR1 and CDR2 sequences are WNHNN and SYGVQD (reference sequence). The CDR3 is 14 amino acids. In DNA, the CDR3 is TGCGCCAGCAGTGCGGCAGCCTCTGGAAACACCATATATTTT. Protein product: CASSAAASGNTIYF.